Each of the 30 T cell receptor beta chains below was sequenced from the same sample in a study of blood T cell repertoires in COVID-19 (dated by TCRdb to between 2020 and 2021). Libraries came from the immunoSEQ multiplex PCR assay. Drawn from immuneACCESS, this table holds only the in-frame rearrangements with V and J called that TCRdb kept. Clones are partly lost; checked studies trace under half to an unresolved V gene and leave the rest unexplained. The sample yields about 100,000 clones; about nine tenths were counted once. Together, the top ten hold roughly 0.99% of the sample. The source material was peripheral blood. The receptors shown here come from a man in his sixties with acute or convalescent COVID-19.

The J gene is TRBJ2-3, the V gene TRBV13, with 12 bases aligning to TRBD2. The germline CDR1 and CDR2 sequences are PRHDT and FYEKMQ (reference sequence). V was pared by 3 bases and J by 4 bases, with 5 bases of the junction left unmatched. The CDR3 has 16 residues. CDR3 loop: CASSLALAGGADTQYF. CDR3 coding DNA: TGTGCCAGCAGCTTGGCACTAGCGGGAGGTGCAGATACGCAGTATTTT.

In its sample, this clone was seen once. J is TRBJ1-4 and V is TRBV19, with 7 bases fitting TRBD1. With 3 bases clipped from V and 4 bases from J, the junction kept 5 bases outside the gene matches. Germline CDR1 reads LNHDA; CDR2 reads SQIVND (reference sequence). This CDR3 has 15 residues. The CDR3 protein is CASSILGTVNEKLFF. The CDR3, as DNA: TGTGCCAGTAGTATCCTCGGGACAGTTAATGAAAAACTGTTTTTT.

The chain links TRBV30 to TRBJ2-3, with unresolved D. Trimming pared 0 bases from V and 1 base from J, leaving 8 bases between. Germline loops: CDR1 GTSNPN, CDR2 SVGIG (reference sequence). The CDR3 contains 14 residues. This CDR3 reads CAWSVHLGTDTQYF. CDR3 coding DNA: TGTGCCTGGAGTGTACATCTAGGCACAGATACGCAGTATTTT. Based on the CDR3 plus reference TRBV30 and TRBJ2-3, the full variable domain is SQTIHQWPATLVQPVGSPLSLECTVEGTSNPNLYWYRQAAGRGLQLLFYSVGIGQISSEVPQNLSASRPQDRQFILSSKKLLLSDSGFYLCAWSVHLGTDTQYFGPGTRLTVL.

This chain links TRBV7-8 with TRBJ1-4; no firm D call. CDR1 SGHVS and CDR2 FQNEAQ come from the germline V gene. Trimming stripped 6 bases from V and 3 bases from J, with 20 bases between. This CDR3 is 17 amino acids long. This chain's CDR3 is CASSLRTLPGSNEKLFF. The DNA for the CDR3 is TGTGCCAGCAGTTTAAGGACTTTACCGGGATCTAATGAAAAACTGTTTTTT.

This clone appeared once. The genes are TRBV28 and TRBJ1-5; D is perhaps TRBD1 (5 bases). Trimming removed 3 bases from V and 1 base from J, with 10 bases in between. Per the germline V gene, CDR1 is MDHEN and CDR2 is SYDVKM. This CDR3 comprises 15 residues. The CDR3 DNA reads as TGTGCCAGCAGTTTCAGGGTAGGGAGCAATCAGCCCCAGCATTTT. Its translation is CASSFRVGSNQPQHF.

The J gene is TRBJ2-6, the V gene TRBV19; D unresolved. Germline values: CDR1 LNHDA, CDR2 SQIVND (reference sequence). The ends were cut back, 1 base at V and 2 bases at J, with 3 bases in the middle. This CDR3 has 14 residues. The CDR3 loop reads CASSIGTGANVLTF. In DNA, the CDR3 is TGTGCCAGTAGTATAGGTACTGGGGCCAACGTCCTGACTTTC. Based on the CDR3 plus reference TRBV19 and TRBJ2-6, the full variable domain is DGGITQSPKYLFRKEGQNVTLSCEQNLNHDAMYWYRQDPGQGLRLIYYSQIVNDFQKGDIAEGYSVSREKKESFPLTVTSAQKNPTAFYLCASSIGTGANVLTFGAGSRLTVL.

This rearrangement joins TRBV10-3 to TRBJ1-2; possibly TRBD1 for D (5 bases). CDR1 is ENHRY and CDR2 is SYGVKD in the germline V gene. The CDR3 sequence is 15 residues long. With 0 bases removed from V and 9 bases from J, the gap between germline ends came to 17 bases. The CDR3 coding sequence is TGTGCCATCAGTGAGTCGAAGGCAGGGTCGTGGAGCTACACCTTC. It yields the protein CAISESKAGSWSYTF.

This chain joins TRBV7-8 and TRBJ1-5; 9 nucleotides align to TRBD1. V lost 5 bases and J lost 7; bases outside the gene matches: 6. CDR3 size: 14 residues. The germline CDR1 and CDR2 sequences are SGHVS and FQNEAQ. The DNA of the CDR3 is TGTGCCAGCAGCCCCGACAGGGGGTTGCAGCCCCAGCATTTT. Translating it yields CASSPDRGLQPQHF.

The table lists this clone with a count of one. The V and J genes are TRBV6-5 and TRBJ2-1; 7 positions agree with TRBD2. Trimming took 7 bases from V and 2 from J; bases not matched to a gene: 8. The CDR3 is 15 residues long. Germline CDR1 is MNHEY and CDR2 is SVGAGI. The CDR3 region is CASNDAGTTYNEQFF. DNA of the CDR3: TGTGCCAGCAACGACGCCGGGACTACCTACAATGAGCAGTTCTTC.

This chain uses TRBV7-9 with TRBJ1-1, with TRBD1 matching 9 bases. The V gene end was trimmed by 10 bases and the J gene end by 1 base; junction bases not matched to a gene: 13. The CDR3 has 16 amino acids. Germline V gene data show CDR1 as SEHNR and CDR2 as FQNEAQ (reference sequence). The DNA of the CDR3 is TGTGCCACCAAACCGGGACAGGGCGGGGGGAACACTGAAGCTTTCTTT. Encoded protein: CATKPGQGGGNTEAFF.

The rearrangement uses TRBV5-4 and TRBJ2-1; 9 positions match TRBD2. The CDR3 is 15 amino acids. V was pared by 4 bases and J by 3 bases, with 5 bases of the junction left unmatched. The V gene's germline CDR1 is SGHNT and CDR2 YYREEE (reference sequence). The CDR3 region is CASSEEREVYNEQFF. DNA of the CDR3: TGTGCCAGCAGCGAGGAGCGGGAGGTCTACAATGAGCAGTTCTTC.

The V and J genes are TRBV19 and TRBJ1-5; weak D call: TRBD1 (6 bases). Trimming stripped 3 bases from V and 11 bases from J, with 11 bases between. From germline, CDR1 is LNHDA and CDR2 SQIVND (reference sequence). The CDR3 covers 12 residues. CDR3 in DNA: TGTGCCAGTAGTATGGGGACACCAGCCCAGCATTTT. It yields the protein CASSMGTPAQHF.

The V gene is TRBV5-1, the J gene TRBJ1-4, with D possibly TRBD1 on 6 matching bases. The length of the CDR3 is 15 residues. CDR1 is SGHRS and CDR2 is YFSETQ in the germline V gene. V lost 1 base to trimming and J lost 6 bases, with 13 bases between them. The CDR3 here is CASSLTGGKDEKLFF. The CDR3 DNA reads TGCGCCAGCAGCTTGACGGGGGGCAAGGATGAAAAACTGTTTTTT.

The V gene is TRBV27, the J gene TRBJ2-3; 8 bases match TRBD1. From germline, CDR1 is MNHEY and CDR2 SMNVEV (reference sequence). The CDR3 extends over 14 amino acids. Trimming took 7 bases from V and 8 from J; bases not matched to a gene: 11. The CDR3, as DNA: TGTGCCAGCAACGAATTGCAGGGGGCGAGTACGCAGTATTTT. Translated, it gives CASNELQGASTQYF.

The V gene is TRBV7-9, the J gene TRBJ1-5; D may be TRBD1 (5 bases). The CDR3 is made up of 13 amino acids. The germline gives CDR1 SEHNR, CDR2 FQNEAQ (reference sequence). Deletions cut 7 bases from V and 4 bases from J, with 11 bases between. This CDR3 reads CASTQGGNQPQHF. In DNA, the CDR3 is TGTGCCAGCACCCAGGGAGGAAATCAGCCCCAGCATTTT.

The chain has TRBV7-2 and TRBJ2-5, with 11 bases aligning to TRBD1. Germline assignment: CDR1 SGHTA and CDR2 FQGNSA. The ends lost 3 bases at V and 7 bases at J; junction bases unmatched: 7. CDR3 size: 15 residues. CDR3 residues: CASSFTPGQGGTQYF. The CDR3, as DNA: TGTGCCAGCAGCTTCACTCCGGGACAGGGGGGGACCCAGTACTTC.

This clone was seen a single time. The V call is TRBV18, the J call TRBJ1-1; D unresolved. V was clipped by 3 bases and J by 0 bases, with 5 bases between them. The CDR3 totals 13 residues. Germline CDR1 and CDR2: KGHSH and LQKENI. The CDR3, as DNA: TGTGCCAGCTCACCCTATTTGAACACTGAAGCTTTCTTT. Protein sequence: CASSPYLNTEAFF.

The chain has TRBV19 and TRBJ2-2, with D uncertain. V shed 4 bases and J shed 7 bases, with 7 bases lying between them. CDR1 and CDR2 (germline): LNHDA, SQIVND (reference sequence). The CDR3 loop spans 12 amino acids. The CDR3 spells CASSTGIGELFF. The CDR3 DNA sequence: TGTGCCAGTAGTACAGGTATCGGGGAGCTGTTTTTT. The entire variable domain, with the rest obtained from reference TRBV19 and TRBJ2-2, is as follows: DGGITQSPKYLFRKEGQNVTLSCEQNLNHDAMYWYRQDPGQGLRLIYYSQIVNDFQKGDIAEGYSVSREKKESFPLTVTSAQKNPTAFYLCASSTGIGELFFGEGSRLTVL.

The CDR3 DNA sequence: TGTGCCAGCAGCACCAGCGGGGTCCAAGAGACCCAGTACTTC. Protein sequence: CASSTSGVQETQYF. The rearrangement uses TRBV5-4 and TRBJ2-5, with 7 bases lining up with TRBD2. V lost 4 bases, J lost 1 base, and 4 bases stayed unmatched. This CDR3 has 14 residues. In germline, CDR1 is SGHNT, CDR2 YYREEE (reference sequence).

This clone has more than one count but fewer than ten. This sequence joins TRBV30 and TRBJ1-6; perhaps TRBD1 as D (6 bases). CDR1 and CDR2 from the germline V gene are GTSNPN and SVGIG (reference sequence). The V end was cut by 2 bases, the J end by 5 bases, with 7 bases between. The CDR3 consists of 13 residues. The DNA for the CDR3 is TGTGCCTGGAGTCGACAGGATAATTCACCCCTCCACTTT. Encoded protein: CAWSRQDNSPLHF.

The chain is built from TRBV19 and TRBJ2-1; the match to TRBD2 covers 9 bases. After removal of 5 bases from V and 7 bases from J, the junction contained 6 bases not matched to a gene. This CDR3 contains 14 residues. CDR1 LNHDA and CDR2 SQIVND come from the germline V gene (reference sequence). CDR3 sequence (DNA): TGTGCCAGTAGTCGACTAGCGGCCGCAAATGAGCAGTTCTTC. Protein sequence: CASSRLAAANEQFF.

The chain carries TRBV5-4 and TRBJ2-2; tentative D call: TRBD1 (6 bases). V was shortened by 0 bases and J by 5 bases, with 8 bases between the two germline ends. The germline V gene has CDR1 SGHNT and CDR2 YYREEE (reference sequence). CDR3 length equals 14 residues. DNA of the CDR3: TGTGCCAGCAGCTTGGAACAGGGAACCGGGGAGCTGTTTTTT. Translating it yields CASSLEQGTGELFF. Full variable domain (outside the CDR3, taken from reference TRBV5-4 and TRBJ2-2): ETGVTQSPTHLIKTRGQQVTLRCSSQSGHNTVSWYQQALGQGPQFIFQYYREEENGRGNFPPRFSGLQFPNYSSELNVNALELDDSALYLCASSLEQGTGELFFGEGSRLTVL.

The chain uses TRBV5-4 and TRBJ2-2, with 7 bases aligning to TRBD2. With 0 bases clipped from V and 1 base from J, the junction kept 6 bases outside the gene matches. Germline CDR1 and CDR2: SGHNT and YYREEE (reference sequence). This CDR3 is 17 amino acids long. The CDR3 DNA is TGTGCCAGCAGCTTGGACGGGAGGCGGGGGAACACCGGGGAGCTGTTTTTT. It specifies CASSLDGRRGNTGELFF. Using reference TRBV5-4 and TRBJ2-2 for the parts outside the CDR3, the full variable domain is ETGVTQSPTHLIKTRGQQVTLRCSSQSGHNTVSWYQQALGQGPQFIFQYYREEENGRGNFPPRFSGLQFPNYSSELNVNALELDDSALYLCASSLDGRRGNTGELFFGEGSRLTVL.

V usage is TRBV18 and J usage is TRBJ1-3; 12 positions agree with TRBD1. The CDR3 length is 16 residues. The V gene's germline CDR1 is KGHSH and CDR2 LQKENI. V lost 2 bases to trimming and J lost 4 bases; unmatched junction nucleotides: 3. As DNA, the CDR3 is TGTGCCAGCTCACCATTCGGGACAGGGGGCGGAAACACCATATATTTT. Its translation is CASSPFGTGGGNTIYF.

This clone has a single count. This chain links TRBV3-1 (or the pseudogene TRBV3-2) with TRBJ2-2; TRBD2 aligns across 8 bases. CDR1 LGHDT and CDR2 YNNKEL come from the germline V gene (reference sequence). V lost 0 bases and J lost 1; bases outside the gene matches: 1. This CDR3 has 16 residues. CDR3 loop: CASSQDGGVNTGELFF. CDR3 in DNA: TGTGCCAGCAGCCAAGACGGGGGGGTGAACACCGGGGAGCTGTTTTTT.

The J gene is TRBJ1-2, the V gene TRBV2, with 7 bases aligning to TRBD1. V was pared by 3 bases and J by 5 bases, with 3 bases of the junction left unmatched. The CDR3 consists of 13 residues. Germline CDR1 is SNHLY and CDR2 is FYNNEI. DNA for the CDR3: TGTGCCAGCAGTGACAGACAGGGTTATGGCTACACCTTC. Residues: CASSDRQGYGYTF.

The chain is built from TRBV9 and TRBJ2-5; the D gene is possibly TRBD1 (6 bases). CDR1 SGDLS and CDR2 YYNGEE come from the germline V gene. V shed 2 bases and J shed 2 bases, with 13 bases lying between them. This CDR3 has 15 amino acids. CDR3 protein: CASSVGGHLQETQYF. The CDR3, as DNA: TGTGCCAGCAGCGTTGGGGGACATCTACAAGAGACCCAGTACTTC.

CDR3 nucleotides: TGTGCCAGCAGCCAGAATACAGGGTTGGGGTCCGGGGAGCTGTTTTTT. Protein sequence: CASSQNTGLGSGELFF. The rearrangement joins TRBV3-1 (or the pseudogene TRBV3-2) to TRBJ2-2; tentative D call: TRBD1 (6 bases). The CDR3 runs to 16 residues. Trimming took off 3 bases at V and 6 bases at J, with 17 bases between the two ends. The germline CDR1 and CDR2 sequences are LGHDT and YNNKEL (reference sequence).

The J gene is TRBJ1-3, the V gene TRBV11-1, with D perhaps matching TRBD1 (5 bases). Trimming left V 5 bases short and J 2 bases short, with 13 bases between. Germline CDR1 and CDR2: SGHAT and FQDESV (reference sequence). This CDR3 spans 15 amino acids. The CDR3 DNA sequence: TGTGCCAGCAGCCTGGGAAGGGGTACTGGAAACACCATATATTTT. Translating gives CASSLGRGTGNTIYF.

The chain links TRBV5-8 to TRBJ2-7; the D is unclear. Trimming removed 0 bases from V and 0 bases from J, with 10 bases in between. CDR1 and CDR2 (germline): SGHTS, YDEGEE. The CDR3 covers 15 residues. For the CDR3, the DNA is TGTGCCAGCAGCTTGGTGGGCTCTATCTCCTACGAGCAGTACTTC. Translating it yields CASSLVGSISYEQYF.